This T cell receptor beta chain was retrieved from a study of T cells in Graves' hyperthyroidism and ophthalmopathy. Regarding the study as a whole: Ophthalmopathy and stable hyperthyroidism were separated by a 13 V-J model.

RNA transcripts yielded amplified TCR beta CDR3 regions. TCR CDR3 underwent first-round RT-PCR with the HTBI primer set. TCRdb re-analysed the multiplex PCR reads in MiXCR, keeping a single row per CDR3 protein. The data show some 600,000 distinct CDR3 sequences, with around 13% seen just once and under 7% held by the top ten. Clinical symptoms, serum thyroxine and TRAb, thyroid ultrasound and orbital computed tomography together formed the diagnostic basis. This sample holds PBMCs from 10 ml fresh peripheral blood. Turning to this clonotype: Its antigen is unidentified.

V dropped 0 bases and J dropped 7; count of bases not matched to a gene: 9. The CDR3 loop spans 17 amino acids. Per germline, CDR1 MNHNY and CDR2 SVGAGI (reference sequence). This clonotype was sampled from a young woman with Graves' hyperthyroidism that later progressed to Graves' ophthalmopathy. Sequencing was performed on blood. The chain recombines TRBV6-6 with TRBJ1-6; 7 bases agree with TRBD1. Written as DNA, the CDR3 is TGTGCCAGCAGTTACTCGATTGAAGGGACAGTAAATTCACCCCTCCACTTT. Translated, it gives CASSYSIEGTVNSPLHF.